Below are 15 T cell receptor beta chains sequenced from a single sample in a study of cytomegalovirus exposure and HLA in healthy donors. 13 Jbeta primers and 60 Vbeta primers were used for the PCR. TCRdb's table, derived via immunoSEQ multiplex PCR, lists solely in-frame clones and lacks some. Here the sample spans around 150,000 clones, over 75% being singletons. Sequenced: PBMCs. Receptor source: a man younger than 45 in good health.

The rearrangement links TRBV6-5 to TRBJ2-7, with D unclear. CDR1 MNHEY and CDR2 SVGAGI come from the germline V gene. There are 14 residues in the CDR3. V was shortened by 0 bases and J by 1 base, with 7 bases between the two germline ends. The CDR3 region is CASSYSSTSYEQYF. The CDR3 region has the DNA TGTGCCAGCAGTTACTCGAGCACTTCCTACGAGCAGTACTTC.

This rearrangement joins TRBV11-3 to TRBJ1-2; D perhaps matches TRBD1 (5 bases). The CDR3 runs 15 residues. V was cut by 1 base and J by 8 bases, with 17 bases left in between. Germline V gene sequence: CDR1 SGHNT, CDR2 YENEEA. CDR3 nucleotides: TGTGCCAGCAGCTTAGGAGCCAGCCGGCGGGGGGGCTACACCTTC. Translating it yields CASSLGASRRGGYTF.

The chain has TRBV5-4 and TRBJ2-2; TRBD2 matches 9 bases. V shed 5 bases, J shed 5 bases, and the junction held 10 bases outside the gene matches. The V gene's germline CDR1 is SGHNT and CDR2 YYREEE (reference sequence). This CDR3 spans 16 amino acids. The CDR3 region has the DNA TGTGCCAGCAGGGAACCGGGACTAGCCGCGACCGGGGAGCTGTTTTTT. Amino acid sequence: CASREPGLAATGELFF.

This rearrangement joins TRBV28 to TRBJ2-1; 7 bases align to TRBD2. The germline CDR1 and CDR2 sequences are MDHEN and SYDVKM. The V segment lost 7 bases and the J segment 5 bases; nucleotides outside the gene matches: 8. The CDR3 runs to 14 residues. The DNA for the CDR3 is TGTGCCAGCACCGGCGAGCGGGGCAACAATGAGCAGTTCTTC. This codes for CASTGERGNNEQFF.

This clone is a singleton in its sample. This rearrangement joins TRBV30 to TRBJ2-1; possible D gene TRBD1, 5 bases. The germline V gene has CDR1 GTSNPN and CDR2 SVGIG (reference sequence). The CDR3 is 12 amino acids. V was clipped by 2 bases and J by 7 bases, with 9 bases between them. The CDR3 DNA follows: TGTGCCTGGAGTAGGGGTGGGAATGAGCAGTTCTTC. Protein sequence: CAWSRGGNEQFF.

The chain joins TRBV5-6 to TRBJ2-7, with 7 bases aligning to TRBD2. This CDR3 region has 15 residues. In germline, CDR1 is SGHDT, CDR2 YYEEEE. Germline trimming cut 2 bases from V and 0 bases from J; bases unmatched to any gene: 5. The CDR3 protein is CASSFLAASSYEQYF. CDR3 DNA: TGTGCCAGCAGCTTCCTAGCGGCAAGCTCCTACGAGCAGTACTTC.

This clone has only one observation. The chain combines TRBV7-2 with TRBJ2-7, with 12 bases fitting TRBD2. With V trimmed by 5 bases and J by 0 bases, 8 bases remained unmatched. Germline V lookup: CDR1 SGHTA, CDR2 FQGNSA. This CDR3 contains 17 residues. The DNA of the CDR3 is TGTGCCAGCAGCCGACGACTAGCGGGAGTCCTCTCCTACGAGCAGTACTTC. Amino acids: CASSRRLAGVLSYEQYF.

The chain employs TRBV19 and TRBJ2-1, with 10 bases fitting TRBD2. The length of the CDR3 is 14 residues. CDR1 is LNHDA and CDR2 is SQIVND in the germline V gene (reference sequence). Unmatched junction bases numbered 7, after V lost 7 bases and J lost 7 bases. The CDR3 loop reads CASKGLASGNEQFF. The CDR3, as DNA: TGTGCCAGTAAGGGACTAGCGTCGGGTAATGAGCAGTTCTTC.

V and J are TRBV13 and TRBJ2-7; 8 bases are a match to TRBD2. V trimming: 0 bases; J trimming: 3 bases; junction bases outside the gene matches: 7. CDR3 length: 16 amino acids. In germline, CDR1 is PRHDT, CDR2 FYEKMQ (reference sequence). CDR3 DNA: TGTGCCAGCAGCTTAGGCGGGTCGGGAGGGTTCTACGAGCAGTACTTC. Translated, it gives CASSLGGSGGFYEQYF.

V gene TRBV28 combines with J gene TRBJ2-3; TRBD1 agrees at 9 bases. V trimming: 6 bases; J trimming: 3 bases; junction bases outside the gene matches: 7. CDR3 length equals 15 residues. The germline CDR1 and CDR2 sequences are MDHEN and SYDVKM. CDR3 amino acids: CASRTRTGETDTQYF. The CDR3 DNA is TGTGCCAGCAGGACAAGGACAGGGGAGACAGATACGCAGTATTTT.

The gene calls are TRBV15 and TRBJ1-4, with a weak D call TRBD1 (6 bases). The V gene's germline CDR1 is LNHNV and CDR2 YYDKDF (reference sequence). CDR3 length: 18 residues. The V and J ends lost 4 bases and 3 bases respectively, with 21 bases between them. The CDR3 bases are TGTGCCACCAGCAATAGTCGGGGGGGCGGAGGGCCTAATGAAAAACTGTTTTTT. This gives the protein CATSNSRGGGGPNEKLFF.

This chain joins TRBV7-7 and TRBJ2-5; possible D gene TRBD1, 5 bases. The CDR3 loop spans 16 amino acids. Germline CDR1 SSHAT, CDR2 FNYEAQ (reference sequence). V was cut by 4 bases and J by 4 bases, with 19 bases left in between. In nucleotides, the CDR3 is TGTGCCAGCAGCTCCCGCCGATCGACAGCCCCAGAGACCCAGTACTTC. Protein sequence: CASSSRRSTAPETQYF.

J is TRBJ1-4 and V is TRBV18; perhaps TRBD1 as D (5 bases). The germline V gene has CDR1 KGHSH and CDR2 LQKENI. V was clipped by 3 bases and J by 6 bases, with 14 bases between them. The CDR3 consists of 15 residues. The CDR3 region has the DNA TGTGCCAGCTCACCCCGGGCGGGGGTGGATGAAAAACTGTTTTTT. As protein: CASSPRAGVDEKLFF.

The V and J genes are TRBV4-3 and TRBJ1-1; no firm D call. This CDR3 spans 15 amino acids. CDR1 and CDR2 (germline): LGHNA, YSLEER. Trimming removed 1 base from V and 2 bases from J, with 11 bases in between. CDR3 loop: CASSQGRTANTEAFF. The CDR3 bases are TGCGCCAGCAGCCAAGGGAGGACCGCTAACACTGAAGCTTTCTTT.

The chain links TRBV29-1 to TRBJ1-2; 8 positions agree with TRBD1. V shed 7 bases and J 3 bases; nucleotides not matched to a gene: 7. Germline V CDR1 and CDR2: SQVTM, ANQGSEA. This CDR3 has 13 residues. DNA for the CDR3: TGCAGCGGTTGGACAGGGTCGGACTATGGCTACACCTTC. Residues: CSGWTGSDYGYTF.